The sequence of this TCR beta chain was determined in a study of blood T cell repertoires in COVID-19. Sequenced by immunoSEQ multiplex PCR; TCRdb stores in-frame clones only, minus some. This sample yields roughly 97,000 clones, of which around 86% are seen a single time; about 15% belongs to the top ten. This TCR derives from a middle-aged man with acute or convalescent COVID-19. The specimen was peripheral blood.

CDR3 sequence reads: CASSALVTYEQYF. The CDR3 DNA reads as TGTGCCAGCAGCGCCCTCGTTACTTACGAGCAGTACTTC. The chain joins TRBV6-5 to TRBJ2-7; D is unresolved. The CDR3 length is 13 residues. From germline, CDR1 is MNHEY and CDR2 SVGAGI. Trimming took off 6 bases at V and 4 bases at J, with 13 bases between the two ends.